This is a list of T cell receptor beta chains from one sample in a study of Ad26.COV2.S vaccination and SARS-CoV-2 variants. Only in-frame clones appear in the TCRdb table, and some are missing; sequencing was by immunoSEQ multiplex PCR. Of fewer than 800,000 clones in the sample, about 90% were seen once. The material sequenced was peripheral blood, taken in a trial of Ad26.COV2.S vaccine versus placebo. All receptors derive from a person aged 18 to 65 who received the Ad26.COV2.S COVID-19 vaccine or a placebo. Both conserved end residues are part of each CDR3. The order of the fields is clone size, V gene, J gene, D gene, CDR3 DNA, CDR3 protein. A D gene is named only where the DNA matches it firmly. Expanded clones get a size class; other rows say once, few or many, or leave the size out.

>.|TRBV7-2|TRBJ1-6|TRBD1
TGTGCCAGCAGCTTCACCGGGACAGGGTTTCTTTCTGGTAATTCACCCCTCCACTTT
CASSFTGTGFLSGNSPLHF
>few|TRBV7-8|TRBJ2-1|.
TGTGCCAGCAGCTCCCTGCAGCGGGAGCAGTTCTTC
CASSSLQREQFF
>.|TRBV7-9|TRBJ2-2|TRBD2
TGTGCCAGCAGCTACGGTACTAGCGGGGCCACCGGGGAGCTGTTTTTT
CASSYGTSGATGELFF
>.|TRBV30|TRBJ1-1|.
TGTGCCTGGAGTGCCCTCCGGGGGACTGAAGCTTTCTTT
CAWSALRGTEAFF
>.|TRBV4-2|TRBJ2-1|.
TGTGCCAGCAGCCAAGATTCCAATTCGAATGAGCAGTTCTTC
CASSQDSNSNEQFF
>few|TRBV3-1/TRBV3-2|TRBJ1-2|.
TGTGCCAGCAGCCAACTAAGCGGCTACACCTTC
CASSQLSGYTF
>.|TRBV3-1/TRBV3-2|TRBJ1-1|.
TGTGCCAGCAGCCAGTTTCCGGGACACCTGAACACTGAAGCTTTCTTT
CASSQFPGHLNTEAFF
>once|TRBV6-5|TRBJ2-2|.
TGTGCCAGCAGGGTCACCGGGGAGCTGTTTTTT
CASRVTGELFF
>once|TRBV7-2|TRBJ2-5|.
TGTGCCAGCAGACTGGGACCGCAAGAGACCCAGTACTTC
CASRLGPQETQYF
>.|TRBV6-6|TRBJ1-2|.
TGTGCCAGCAGTCTGGACAGATATGGCTACACCTTC
CASSLDRYGYTF
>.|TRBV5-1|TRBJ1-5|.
TGCGCCAGCAGCTTGGAGACGGGAGGAAATCAGCCCCAGCATTTT
CASSLETGGNQPQHF
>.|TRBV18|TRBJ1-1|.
TGTGCCAGCTCACCAAGGGGCGGAGAGACTGAAGCTTTCTTT
CASSPRGGETEAFF
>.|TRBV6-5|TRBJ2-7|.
TGTGCCAGCAGTTATAGTCAGGGTCTTTTCGAGCAGTACTTC
CASSYSQGLFEQYF
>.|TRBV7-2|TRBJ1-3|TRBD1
TGTGCCAGCAGCTCTCGACAGGGAGACACCATATATTTT
CASSSRQGDTIYF
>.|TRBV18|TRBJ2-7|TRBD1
TGTGCCAGCTGCAATCCGACCGGGACAGGGGTCGAGCAGTACTTC
CASCNPTGTGVEQYF
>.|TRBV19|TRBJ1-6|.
TGTGCCAGTAGTATAGCGGCACAGGCTCGAGGTTCACCCCTCCACTTT
CASSIAAQARGSPLHF
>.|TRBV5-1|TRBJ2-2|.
TGCGCCAGCAGCGTAGCTTTCACCGGGGAGCTGTTTTTT
CASSVAFTGELFF
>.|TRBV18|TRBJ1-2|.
TGTGCCAGCTCACCCGACCCCAGGACGGGAACCAACTATGGCTACACCTTC
CASSPDPRTGTNYGYTF
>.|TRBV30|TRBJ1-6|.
TGTGCCTGGAGTGTATCCGGCCGTGGGTCACCCCTCCACTTT
CAWSVSGRGSPLHF
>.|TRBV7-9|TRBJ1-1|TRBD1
TGTGCCAGCAGCCTAAGACAGGGGGACACTGAAGCTTTCTTT
CASSLRQGDTEAFF
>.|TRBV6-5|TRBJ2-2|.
TGTGCCAGCAGTTACTCATGGCGTATCTCCGGGGAGCTGTTTTTT
CASSYSWRISGELFF
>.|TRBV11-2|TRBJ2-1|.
TGTGCCAGCAGCTTCGGAGGAGGGGAGGAGTTCTTC
CASSFGGGEEFF
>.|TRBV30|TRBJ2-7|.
TGTGCCTGGAGTACCGGCCTAGCAGTCGCGCAGTACTTC
CAWSTGLAVAQYF
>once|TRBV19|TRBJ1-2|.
TGTGCCAGTAGCCTTTTGACACAGGCAGGGTATGGCTACACCTTC
CASSLLTQAGYGYTF
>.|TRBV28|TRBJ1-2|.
TGTGCCAGCAGTTTTGGGCAGACCACTAACTATGGCTACACCTTC
CASSFGQTTNYGYTF
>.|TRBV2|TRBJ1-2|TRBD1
TGTGCCAGCAGTGGGACAGGGGCTGGTGGCTACACCTTC
CASSGTGAGGYTF
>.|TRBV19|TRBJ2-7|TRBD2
TGTGCCACCCGGGGGACTAGCGAGTACGAGCAGTACTTC
CATRGTSEYEQYF
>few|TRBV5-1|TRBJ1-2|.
TGCGCCAGCAGCCTTGACAGTTCATATGGCTACACCTTC
CASSLDSSYGYTF
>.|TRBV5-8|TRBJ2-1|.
TGTGCCAGCAGACCGAGGGGGTTCCTCCTAAATGAGCAGTTCTTC
CASRPRGFLLNEQFF
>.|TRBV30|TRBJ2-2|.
TGTGCCTCCCCTCCCAGGGTGGGAACCGGGGAGCTGTTTTTT
CASPPRVGTGELFF
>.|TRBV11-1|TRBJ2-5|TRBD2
TGTGCCAGCAGCCGGACTAGCGGGGTGGGTGAGACCCAGTACTTC
CASSRTSGVGETQYF